Below, one T cell receptor (beta chain) is given with its context. Its binding antigen is unknown. No qualities accompany the bases; no much larger clone lies one base away. The CDR3 starts with the cysteine, ends with the phenylalanine, and has 13 residues. The retained sequence is limited to the CDR3, 39 bases, with the frame set at the first base. Between the V and J ends, shortened by 2 bases and 5 bases respectively, the junction contains 9 bases. Per the germline V gene, KGHSH is the CDR1 and LQKENI is the CDR2. Libraries were constructed by multiplex PCR. Sequencing was performed on an Illumina HiSeq 4000. To build TCR beta libraries, CDR3 regions were amplified by Arm-PCR using iRepertoire HTBI primers. Gel purification was performed on PCR products prior to sequencing. On the authors' methods: A total of 62 TRBV and 14 TRBJ segments were identified across samples and were used for gene usage analysis of CDR3 amino acid clonotypes. COPE and FqMerger were used to merge the filtered high-quality paired reads into contigs. BLAST was used to align contigs to IMGT TRBV, TRBD and TRBJ reference genes, with CDR3 defined following IMGT. Clonotypes above 0.1% frequency were classified as highly expanded clones. Repertoire diversity was measured by Shannon entropy, and V-J evenness by the Gini coefficient. Public clonotypes were defined as clonotypes shared by more than one individual. The public reads were reprocessed in TCRdb via fastp at Q25 and MiXCR, keeping in-frame beta chains. Every entry covers one CDR3 protein and lists the most common genes and DNA from its rows. TCRdb's processing, not the authors', yielded these V and J calls. The table for this sample lists over 650,000 distinct CDR3 sequences; around 30% of them were counted only once. The ten largest clones capture 40% to 55% of the sample.

The label giving this sample's time point can be read as: persistent/refractory GD, antithyroid drugs over 5 years with positive TRAb. RNA was extracted from PBMCs in TRIzol for both TCR sequencing and RNA sequencing. The diagnosis of Graves' disease was made according to American Thyroid Association guidelines. Patients for the study were recruited at an endocrinology department in Xi'an, China. Each patient gave about 9.1 milliliters of peripheral blood, collected in an EDTA anticoagulant tube. Ficoll Paque Plus density gradient separation was used to isolate PBMCs, and no additional T cell sorting was done. An Agilent 2100 Bioanalyzer and agarose gel were used to check RNA quality, and a NanoDrop 2000 was used to measure RNA concentration. These data belong to a study of regulatory T cells in long-lasting Graves disease (dated by TCRdb to about 2021). About the investigation overall: To count as having persistent Graves' disease, a patient had to have received antithyroid drug treatment for over 5 years with TSH receptor autoantibodies remaining persistently positive. Persistent Graves' disease patients were compared with newly diagnosed Graves' disease patients by peripheral blood TCR sequencing and RNA sequencing. The study took place in China and was registered as a clinical trial. TCR sequencing covered about 13 persistent and some 20 newly diagnosed Graves' disease patients, approximately 33 samples in total. Persistent Graves' disease patients in the clinical cohort had taken antithyroid drugs for 8 to 12 years on average. General conclusions and limits of the study: The authors noted that the small sample size was a limitation that may lower accuracy. Only peripheral blood was studied, because thyroid tissue, the primary lesion, was inaccessible. Only the TCR beta chain was sequenced and analyzed. Persistent patients shared more public clonotypes among themselves (around 2,800) than newly diagnosed patients did (roughly 910). Compared with newly diagnosed patients, patients with persistent Graves' disease had lower TCR Shannon entropy and fewer highly expanded clones, which suggests clonal expansion. Preferential use of TRBV28, TRBJ1-2 and TRBJ2-5 was observed in persistent disease, whereas TRBV20-1 and TRBJ2-1 were favored in newly diagnosed disease.

Rearrangement joined TRBV18 to TRBJ2-5; a tentative D call is TRBD2 (6 bases match). The sequencing here drew on peripheral blood mononuclear cells (PBMCs), taken when the disease was refractory, from a patient treated with antithyroid drugs. The clonotype was recovered from a female donor with Graves disease. CDR3 region: CASSPGGMETQYF. The base sequence is TGTGCCAGCTCACCAGGGGGGATGGAGACCCAGTACTTC.